Presented here are 31 T cell receptor beta chains from one specimen sequenced in a study of post-analysis software for immune sequencing data. These receptors' antigens are unknown. Carried by the TCR beta cDNA libraries were unique molecular identifiers. TCRdb passed the PCR reads through MiXCR, listing each CDR3 protein once. The repertoire holds more than 500,000 distinct CDR3 sequences, with 30% to 40% as singletons. Study results and limitations: In patients, TRBV5-6, TRBV5-1 and TRBV20-1 belonged to five TRBV segments found more frequently than in controls.

The sample consisted of blood. The receptor set was obtained from a girl aged 2-17 years with multiple sclerosis.

This clonotype was picked up a small number of times. The chain links TRBV20-1 to TRBJ2-3, with D perhaps TRBD2 (5 bases). This CDR3 is 13 amino acids long. In germline, CDR1 is DFQATT, CDR2 SNEGSKA (reference sequence). Trimming pared 3 bases from V and 6 bases from J, leaving 13 bases between. For the CDR3, the DNA is TGCAGTGCTAGCTACTTAGGACTTGATACGCAGTATTTT. Encoded protein: CSASYLGLDTQYF.

In the case of this clonotype: A junction end diverges from the germline sequence, so it may reflect a read error. The chain is built from TRBV29-1 and TRBJ2-5, with D tentatively TRBD2 (6 bases). The DNA end is a closer match to TRBJ2-7, so the J assignment may be wrong. The germline CDR1 and CDR2 sequences are SQVTM and ANQGSEA. CDR3 length: 12 residues. In DNA, the CDR3 is TGCAGCGGCGGGGACCCCTCCAACGAGCAGTACTTC. Encoded protein: CSGGDPSNEQYF.

This clonotype was found a few times. The V call is TRBV5-1, the J call TRBJ2-1; maybe TRBD2 (7 bases). The CDR3 has 19 amino acids. Looked up from germline, CDR1 is SGHRS and CDR2 is YFSETQ. The V end was cut by 4 bases, the J end by 1 base, with 24 bases between. DNA for the CDR3: TGCGCCAGCAGCCCTATATTAGGGGGGGGCCTAAATTCCTACAATGAGCAGTTCTTC. Its protein is CASSPILGGGLNSYNEQFF.

The chain joins TRBV12-3 or TRBV12-4 to TRBJ2-7, with D uncertain. CDR3 size: 14 residues. V gave up 3 bases and J gave up 7 bases, with 16 bases separating them. DNA for the CDR3: TGTGCCAGCAGTTTCTTCCAACGGAACAATGAGCAGTACTTC. Translated, it gives CASSFFQRNNEQYF.

V and J are TRBV12-3 or TRBV12-4 and TRBJ1-2; 7 positions match TRBD1. Trimming cost V 2 bases and J 7 bases; bases outside gene matches: 10. The CDR3 is 15 amino acids. This CDR3 is CASSLRRQGEGGYTF. The CDR3 nucleotides read TGTGCCAGCAGTTTAAGGCGACAGGGTGAGGGTGGCTACACCTTC.

There are a few counts of this clonotype. V usage is TRBV9 and J usage is TRBJ2-1; 9 nucleotides align to TRBD1. The J call may be faulty, since TRBJ2-7 better matches the DNA end. Germline-derived CDR1 and CDR2 are SGDLS and YYNGEE. The CDR3 runs 15 residues. The CDR3 nucleotides are TGTGCCAGCAGCCCCCGGGACAGGGCCTACAATGAGCAGTACTTC. It translates to CASSPRDRAYNEQYF.

The chain recombines TRBV29-1 with TRBJ1-1; the D gene is possibly TRBD1 (5 bases). The CDR3 is 11 residues long. The germline V gene has CDR1 SQVTM and CDR2 ANQGSEA. The V and J ends lost 5 bases and 12 bases respectively, with 16 bases between them. Here the CDR3 reads CSVHGTAGTFF. CDR3 in DNA: TGCAGCGTTCATGGGACCGCCGGAACTTTCTTT.

The CDR3 bases are TGCGCCAGCAGCCGCTCCGGGACAGGGATCTACGAGCAGTACTTC. Protein sequence: CASSRSGTGIYEQYF. The chain has TRBV5-1 and TRBJ2-7, with 9 bases lining up with TRBD1. The CDR3 is 15 residues long. Germline trimming cut 4 bases from V and 3 bases from J; bases unmatched to any gene: 8. Looked up from germline, CDR1 is SGHRS and CDR2 is YFSETQ.

This chain connects TRBV7-6 to TRBJ2-1, with 10 bases that match TRBD1. CDR3 length: 15 amino acids. CDR1 is SGHVS and CDR2 is FNYEAQ in the germline V gene. V shed 3 bases, J shed 7 bases, and the junction held 6 bases outside the gene matches. CDR3 protein: CASSFTGTGENEQFF. CDR3 nucleotide sequence: TGTGCCAGCAGCTTCACCGGGACAGGGGAGAATGAGCAGTTCTTC.

The sample holds a few counts of this clonotype. This rearrangement joins TRBV5-1 to TRBJ2-5, with 11 positions matching TRBD2. Trimming cost V 4 bases and J 4 bases; bases outside gene matches: 9. The CDR3 is 16 residues long. Germline loops: CDR1 SGHRS, CDR2 YFSETQ. CDR3 protein: CASSARIGLAGETQYF. The CDR3 DNA reads as TGCGCCAGCAGCGCCCGCATCGGACTAGCGGGAGAGACCCAGTACTTC.

This clonotype has a handful of counts. V and J are TRBV7-9 and TRBJ2-1, with 8 bases identical to TRBD2. Trimming removed 3 bases from V and 4 bases from J; junction bases left unmatched: 11. CDR3 length equals 17 residues. CDR1 is SEHNR, CDR2 FQNEAQ, per germline (reference sequence). This chain's CDR3 is CASSLGERGKMYNEQFF. The CDR3 nucleotides are TGTGCCAGCAGCTTGGGCGAGCGGGGGAAAATGTACAATGAGCAGTTCTTC.

V and J are TRBV7-8 and TRBJ2-6; D not certain. CDR1 is SGHVS and CDR2 is FQNEAQ in the germline V gene. Trimming stripped 2 bases from V and 1 base from J, with 15 bases between. The CDR3 length is 18 residues. The CDR3 nucleotides read TGTGCCAGCAGCTTATACCGTTCTTCGTCATCTGGGGCCAACGTCCTGACTTTC. Its protein is CASSLYRSSSSGANVLTF.

This clonotype was picked up one time. One end of the junction is discordant with germline, which a read error may explain. The chain recombines TRBV20-1 with TRBJ2-1, with TRBD2 matching over 7 bases. Per germline, CDR1 DFQATT and CDR2 SNEGSKA (reference sequence). There are 15 residues in the CDR3. CDR3 in DNA: TGCAGTGTAAAACCACTAGCGAAATCCTACAATAAGCAGTTCTTC. The encoded protein is CSVKPLAKSYNKQFF.

This clonotype was recorded many times. The rearrangement uses TRBV20-1 and TRBJ2-5; D possibly uses TRBD1 or TRBD2 (5 bases each). The ends were cut back, 3 bases at V and 5 bases at J, with 13 bases in the middle. CDR3 length equals 13 residues. Germline V gene lookup returns CDR1 DFQATT and CDR2 SNEGSKA (reference sequence). CDR3 in DNA: TGCAGTGCTAGCATGGGGGTTGGGGAGACCCAGTACTTC. As protein: CSASMGVGETQYF.

This clonotype was seen just once. V is TRBV4-3 and J is TRBJ2-4, with 7 nucleotides matching TRBD1. This CDR3 comprises 16 residues. The junction had 8 bases not matched to a gene; V was cut back by 0 bases and J by 6 bases. From germline, CDR1 is LGHNA and CDR2 YSLEER. CDR3 in amino acids: CASSQDKGADGNIQYF. Written as DNA, the CDR3 is TGCGCCAGCAGCCAAGATAAGGGGGCTGACGGAAACATTCAGTACTTC.

V and J are TRBV7-2 and TRBJ2-5; tentatively, D is TRBD1 (6 bases). The germline V and J ends were trimmed by 7 bases and 5 bases, with 17 bases remaining between them. Germline assignment: CDR1 SGHTA and CDR2 FQGNSA. The CDR3 is 14 amino acids. The chain's CDR3 is CASKRLGAEETQYF. CDR3 DNA: TGTGCCAGCAAACGTCTGGGGGCGGAGGAGACCCAGTACTTC.

This clonotype was counted a single time. The genes are TRBV11-2 and TRBJ2-3, with 10 bases matching TRBD1. CDR1 and CDR2 from the germline V gene are SGHAT and FQNNGV. The V gene end was trimmed by 2 bases and the J gene end by 5 bases; junction bases not matched to a gene: 4. This CDR3 spans 15 amino acids. The CDR3, as DNA: TGTGCCAGCAGCTTAACGACAGGGGGCATAGATACGCAGTATTTT. Protein sequence: CASSLTTGGIDTQYF.

Only a few counts were recorded for this clonotype. This chain connects TRBV20-1 to TRBJ2-5; 10 bases align to TRBD1. The DNA end is a closer match to TRBJ2-7, so the J assignment may be wrong. Germline-derived CDR1 and CDR2 are DFQATT and SNEGSKA (reference sequence). The CDR3 loop spans 15 amino acids. CDR3: CSAKKRTGGIDEQYF. The CDR3 nucleotides are TGCAGTGCTAAGAAGAGGACAGGGGGTATCGACGAGCAGTACTTC.

The chain carries TRBV6-5 and TRBJ2-2, with D maybe TRBD2 (6 bases). The CDR3 is 15 residues long. V was pared by 6 bases and J by 7 bases, with 18 bases between. Per the germline V gene, CDR1 is MNHEY and CDR2 is SVGAGI. The CDR3 nucleotides read TGTGCCAGCAGCCGATCTAGCGTGGGGATCGGGGAGCTGTTTTTT. Translation gives CASSRSSVGIGELFF.

This chain joins TRBV14 and TRBJ1-2, with 8 bases aligning to TRBD1. V lost 3 bases to trimming and J lost 6 bases; unmatched junction nucleotides: 9. This CDR3 has 15 residues. CDR1 is SGHDN and CDR2 is FVKESK in the germline V gene. In nucleotides, the CDR3 is TGTGCCAGCAGCCACCGGACAGGGAGATATGATGGCTACACCTTC. Its protein is CASSHRTGRYDGYTF.

The V and J genes are TRBV20-1 and TRBJ1-6, with a possible D match to TRBD1 (5 bases). V lost 0 bases, J lost 0 bases, and 24 bases lay in between. Germline-derived CDR1 and CDR2 are DFQATT and SNEGSKA (reference sequence). The CDR3 is made up of 21 amino acids. Here the CDR3 reads CSARDARDGRSRVSYNSPLHF. CDR3 DNA: TGCAGTGCTAGAGATGCCCGGGACGGAAGATCCAGGGTCTCCTATAATTCACCCCTCCACTTT.

This clonotype is a singleton in its sample. A junction boundary mismatches the germline segment, possibly from a read error. The V gene is TRBV18, the J gene TRBJ2-7, with D unresolved. The CDR3 covers 12 residues. Germline lookup yields CDR1 KGHSH and CDR2 LQKENI. CDR3 bases: TGTGTCAGCTCACCAAGGAGCTACGAGCAGTACTTC. Protein sequence: CVSSPRSYEQYF. Variable domain in full (rest from reference TRBV18 and TRBJ2-7): NAGVMQNPRHLVRRRGQEARLRCSPMKGHSHVYWYRQLPEEGLKFMVYLQKENIIDESGMPKERFSAEFPKEGPSILRIQQVVRGDSAAYFCVSSPRSYEQYFGPGTRLTVT.

This clonotype was picked up a small number of times. This chain uses TRBV20-1 with TRBJ2-5; the match to TRBD2 covers 13 bases. V gave up 5 bases and J gave up 3 bases; unmatched junction bases: 3. The CDR3 consists of 14 residues. Germline V gene data show CDR1 as DFQATT and CDR2 as SNEGSKA (reference sequence). The CDR3 spells CSARLAGGKETQYF. The CDR3 DNA sequence: TGCAGTGCTCGACTAGCGGGGGGAAAAGAGACCCAGTACTTC.

Only a few counts were recorded for this clonotype. This chain links TRBV7-3 with TRBJ2-3, with 7 bases that match TRBD1. Germline V gene sequence: CDR1 SGHTA, CDR2 FQGTGA. The CDR3 covers 14 residues. The ends lost 6 bases at V and 5 bases at J; junction bases unmatched: 8. Written as DNA, the CDR3 is TGTGCCAGCAGTTCTAATGGGGACAGAGATACGCAGTATTTT. Protein sequence: CASSSNGDRDTQYF.

V gene TRBV3-1 combines with J gene TRBJ1-5, with no clear D. The CDR3 has 15 residues. V was cut by 0 bases and J by 3 bases, with 9 bases left in between. CDR1 and CDR2 (germline): LGHDT, YNNKEL (reference sequence). The CDR3 region is CASSQDGESNQPQHF. The CDR3 region has the DNA TGTGCCAGCAGCCAAGACGGGGAATCCAATCAGCCCCAGCATTTT.

V and J are TRBV7-9 and TRBJ2-7, with 7 bases that match TRBD1. TRBJ2-5 explains the end of the DNA better; the J call may be wrong. The CDR3 spans 14 residues. CDR1 is SEHNR, CDR2 FQNEAQ, per germline (reference sequence). The CDR3 protein is CASSLGNRGKTQYF. The CDR3 DNA follows: TGTGCCAGCAGCTTGGGAAACAGGGGAAAGACCCAGTACTTC.

The gene calls are TRBV7-6 and TRBJ1-1, with a weak D call TRBD1 (5 bases). V lost 3 bases to trimming and J lost 8 bases, with 10 bases between them. The CDR3 is made up of 12 amino acids. Germline V lookup: CDR1 SGHVS, CDR2 FNYEAQ. The CDR3 region has the DNA TGTGCCAGCAGCTTCTCGCAGGGAGAAGCTTTCTTT. This encodes CASSFSQGEAFF.

Only a few counts were recorded for this clonotype. This chain uses TRBV25-1 with TRBJ2-1; D not certain. The length of the CDR3 is 15 residues. Germline V gene sequence: CDR1 MGHDK, CDR2 SYGVNS. The V gene lost 0 bases and the J gene lost 0 bases, with 6 bases spanning the gap. This CDR3 reads CASSEYGSSYNEQFF. The CDR3 DNA follows: TGTGCCAGCAGTGAATACGGCAGCTCCTACAATGAGCAGTTCTTC.

Of note for this clonotype: This may stem from a read error, because a much larger clone lies one nucleotide away. The CDR3: CSARLQRRDGETQYF. The DNA of the CDR3 is TGCAGTGCTCGTCTACAGCGGAGGGACGGGGAGACCCAGTACTTC. This chain uses TRBV20-1 with TRBJ2-5, with a possible D match to TRBD2 (6 bases). V lost 5 bases and J lost 5, with 21 bases in between. Germline CDR1 is DFQATT and CDR2 is SNEGSKA (reference sequence). The CDR3 contains 15 residues.

The gene calls are TRBV3-1 and TRBJ2-3; D is ambiguous. Germline V gene data show CDR1 as LGHDT and CDR2 as YNNKEL (reference sequence). The CDR3 consists of 13 residues. Trimming stripped 1 base from V and 7 bases from J, with 9 bases between. The CDR3 sequence: CASSQGGTNTQYF. The CDR3 DNA follows: TGTGCCAGCAGCCAAGGGGGAACTAATACGCAGTATTTT.

The CDR3 loop is CASSRPTGPNTEAFF. The CDR3 bases are TGTGCCAGCAGTCGACCGACAGGGCCGAACACTGAAGCTTTCTTT. This chain connects TRBV3-1 to TRBJ1-1, with 7 bases that match TRBD1. The CDR3 runs 15 residues. Germline V gene lookup returns CDR1 LGHDT and CDR2 YNNKEL (reference sequence). The ends lost 6 bases at V and 1 base at J; junction bases unmatched: 8.